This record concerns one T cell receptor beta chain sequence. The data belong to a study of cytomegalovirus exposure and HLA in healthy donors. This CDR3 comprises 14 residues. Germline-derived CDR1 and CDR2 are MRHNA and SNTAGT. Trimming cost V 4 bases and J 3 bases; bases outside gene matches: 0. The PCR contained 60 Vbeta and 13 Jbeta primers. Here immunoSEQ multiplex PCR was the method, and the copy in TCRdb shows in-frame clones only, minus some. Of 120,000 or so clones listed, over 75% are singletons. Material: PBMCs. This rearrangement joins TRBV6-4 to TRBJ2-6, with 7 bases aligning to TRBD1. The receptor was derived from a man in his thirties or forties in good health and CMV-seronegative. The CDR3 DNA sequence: TGTGCCAGCAGTGGACAGGGTGGGGCCAACGTCCTGACTTTC. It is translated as CASSGQGGANVLTF.